This is a list of T cell receptor beta chains from one sample in a study of molecular identifiers for immune sequencing clone quantification. Via MiXCR, TCRdb re-called the PCR reads, giving one row per CDR3 protein. The sample contains 55,000 to 75,000 distinct CDR3 sequences, around a sixth of which appear only once. Input material: naive CD8+ T cells from blood, with Jurkat cell RNA spiked in. Receptors were obtained from a human donor in good health. Some libraries in this study had Jurkat cell RNA spiked in. Both conserved end residues are part of each CDR3. The D gene is left open where the match is weak. Some rows have no size entry. The others give once, few or many, or a class for an expanded clone.

abundance | j_gene | d_gene | v_gene | CDR3aa | CDR3nt
many | TRBJ2-2 | NA | TRBV2 | CASSELADTGELFF | TGTGCCAGCAGTGAATTAGCGGACACCGGGGAGCTGTTTTTT
few | TRBJ2-5 | NA | TRBV7-6 | CASSRWQGNQETQYF | TGTGCCAGCAGTAGGTGGCAGGGGAACCAAGAGACCCAGTACTTC
few | TRBJ1-1 | NA | TRBV6-5 | CASSYKGGATEAFF | TGTGCCAGCAGTTACAAGGGTGGGGCCACTGAAGCTTTCTTT
many | TRBJ2-7 | NA | TRBV2 | CASPEPKVRDFLDEQYF | TGTGCCAGCCCCGAGCCGAAAGTAAGGGATTTTCTGGACGAGCAGTACTTC
many | TRBJ1-3 | NA | TRBV5-1 | CASSLDRTSFRDTIYF | TGCGCCAGCAGCTTGGATAGGACGAGTTTTCGGGACACCATATATTTT
few | TRBJ2-4 | NA | TRBV7-9 | CASSPGTTIQYF | TGTGCCAGCAGCCCCGGGACAACCATTCAGTACTTC
many | TRBJ2-3 | TRBD2 | TRBV28 | CASRPSGSAADTQYF | TGTGCCAGCAGGCCAAGCGGGAGTGCGGCAGATACGCAGTATTTT
many | TRBJ1-4 | NA | TRBV7-6 | CASSLVPEGEKLFF | TGTGCCAGCAGCTTAGTCCCGGAGGGGGAAAAACTGTTTTTT
many | TRBJ2-2 | TRBD2 | TRBV4-1 | CASSQRLAGGRNTGELFF | TGCGCCAGCAGCCAGCGTCTAGCGGGAGGGCGCAACACCGGGGAGCTGTTTTTT
many | TRBJ1-4 | NA | TRBV5-4 | CASSRVTAGHDEKLFF | TGTGCCAGCAGCCGAGTTACGGCGGGACATGATGAAAAACTGTTTTTT
many | TRBJ2-5 | TRBD2 | TRBV15 | CATSMPGTSGQETQYF | TGTGCCACCAGCATGCCCGGGACTAGCGGCCAAGAGACCCAGTACTTC
many | TRBJ1-3 | NA | TRBV10-2 | CASSVTPRGRAGNTIYF | TGCGCCAGCAGTGTTACGCCCAGGGGTAGGGCGGGAAACACCATATATTTT
NA | TRBJ2-1 | NA | TRBV12-3/TRBV12-4 | CASSIGFPYNEQFF | TGTGCCAGCAGTATAGGGTTCCCTTACAATGAGCAGTTCTTC
many | TRBJ2-1 | TRBD2 | TRBV5-6 | CASSLLWGLAGRGSYNEQFF | TGTGCCAGCAGCTTGTTGTGGGGACTAGCGGGTCGGGGCTCCTACAATGAGCAGTTCTTC
many | TRBJ1-2 | NA | TRBV7-6 | CASSLEGGGGYGYTF | TGTGCCAGCAGCTTAGAGGGGGGCGGTGGCTATGGCTACACCTTC
many | TRBJ2-5 | TRBD1 | TRBV28 | CASRTQGAGETQYF | TGTGCCAGCCGGACACAGGGGGCAGGAGAGACCCAGTACTTC
many | TRBJ2-3 | NA | TRBV19 | CASSIVPSGRDDTQYF | TGTGCCAGTAGTATAGTTCCTTCGGGGAGAGACGATACGCAGTATTTT
many | TRBJ2-3 | TRBD2 | TRBV7-2 | CASSPLAGYSTDTQYF | TGTGCCAGCAGCCCTCTAGCGGGGTATAGCACAGATACGCAGTATTTT
many | TRBJ2-7 | NA | TRBV7-9 | CASSLVSSPQGEQYF | TGTGCCAGCAGCTTAGTTAGCTCGCCCCAAGGGGAGCAGTACTTC
many | TRBJ1-5 | NA | TRBV6-1 | CASTQSTGSNQPQHF | TGTGCCAGCACCCAATCCACAGGGAGCAATCAGCCCCAGCATTTT
many | TRBJ2-2 | NA | TRBV30 | CAWSVHNTGELFF | TGTGCCTGGAGTGTCCACAACACCGGGGAGCTGTTTTTT
many | TRBJ2-3 | NA | TRBV5-1 | CASSPEVTPPDTQYF | TGCGCCAGCAGCCCGGAGGTTACTCCACCAGATACGCAGTATTTT
many | TRBJ2-7 | TRBD2 | TRBV7-9 | CASVSGDYEQYF | TGTGCCAGCGTGAGCGGGGACTACGAGCAGTACTTC
many | TRBJ2-1 | NA | TRBV27 | CASSRDRSYNEQFF | TGTGCCAGCAGCCGGGACCGGTCCTACAATGAGCAGTTCTTC
few | TRBJ2-5 | TRBD2 | TRBV12-3/TRBV12-4 | CASLLAGEETQYF | TGTGCCAGCCTACTAGCGGGAGAGGAGACCCAGTACTTC
many | TRBJ2-1 | TRBD2 | TRBV28 | CASTKDGGAFSGSEFF | TGTGCCAGCACCAAAGACGGGGGGGCGTTCAGCGGGAGTGAGTTCTTC
few | TRBJ2-7 | NA | TRBV6-5 | CASGEPDEQYF | TGTGCCAGCGGTGAACCGGACGAGCAGTACTTC
many | TRBJ2-5 | NA | TRBV7-9 | CASSTGPDQETQYF | TGTGCCAGCAGCACCGGACCGGATCAAGAGACCCAGTACTTC
many | TRBJ2-7 | NA | TRBV19 | CASSPAAGGYEQYF | TGTGCCAGTAGTCCGGCCGCCGGGGGCTACGAGCAGTACTTC
many | TRBJ2-2 | TRBD1 | TRBV18 | CASSPPDRGSNTGELFF | TGTGCCAGCTCACCACCGGACAGGGGGTCGAACACCGGGGAGCTGTTTTTT
many | TRBJ2-3 | NA | TRBV20-1 | CSASLTIRSTDTQYF | TGCAGTGCTAGTCTGACTATCCGTAGCACAGATACGCAGTATTTT
NA | TRBJ2-7 | NA | TRBV20-1 | CSARPTFERTLGMRGYEQYF | TGCAGTGCTAGACCTACATTCGAAAGGACACTGGGAATGAGAGGCTACGAGCAGTACTTC
many | TRBJ1-6 | TRBD1 | TRBV19 | CASSWTGGGNSPLHF | TGTGCCAGTAGTTGGACAGGGGGCGGTAATTCACCCCTCCACTTT
NA | TRBJ1-3 | NA | TRBV29-1 | CSVGGGLKSGNTIYF | TGCAGCGTTGGGGGCGGGTTGAAGTCTGGAAACACCATATATTTT
few | TRBJ1-2 | NA | TRBV3-1 | CASSQVGFYGYTF | TGTGCCAGCAGCCAAGTTGGCTTCTATGGCTACACCTTC
many | TRBJ1-1 | NA | TRBV6-1 | CASSDIPENTEAFF | TGTGCCAGCAGTGATATTCCAGAGAACACTGAAGCTTTCTTT
few | TRBJ2-7 | TRBD2 | TRBV2 | CASSEGEGLSEQYF | TGTGCCAGCAGTGAAGGGGAGGGTTTAAGCGAGCAGTACTTC
many | TRBJ2-3 | TRBD2 | TRBV19 | CASSALAGIVDTQYF | TGTGCCAGTAGCGCCCTAGCGGGAATTGTAGATACGCAGTATTTT
many | TRBJ1-6 | TRBD1 | TRBV20-1 | CSARGQTGSSYNSPLHF | TGCAGTGCTAGAGGACAGACAGGGAGCTCCTATAATTCACCCCTCCACTTT
NA | TRBJ2-5 | TRBD2 | TRBV11-2 | CASSLTASGKETQYF | TGTGCCAGCAGCCTCACGGCTAGCGGGAAAGAGACCCAGTACTTC